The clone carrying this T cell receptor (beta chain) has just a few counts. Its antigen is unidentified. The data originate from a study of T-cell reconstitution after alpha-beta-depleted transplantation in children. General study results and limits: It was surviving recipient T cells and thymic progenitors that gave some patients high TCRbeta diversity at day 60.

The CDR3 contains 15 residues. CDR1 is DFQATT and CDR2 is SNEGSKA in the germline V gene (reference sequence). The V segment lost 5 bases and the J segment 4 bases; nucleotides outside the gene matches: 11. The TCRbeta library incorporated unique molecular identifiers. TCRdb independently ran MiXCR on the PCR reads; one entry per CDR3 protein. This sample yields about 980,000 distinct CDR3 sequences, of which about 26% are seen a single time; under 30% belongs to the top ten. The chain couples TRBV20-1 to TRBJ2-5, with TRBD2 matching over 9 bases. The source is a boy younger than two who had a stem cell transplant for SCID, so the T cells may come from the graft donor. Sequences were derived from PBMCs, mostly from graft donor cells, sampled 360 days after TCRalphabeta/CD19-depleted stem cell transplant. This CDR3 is CSAGRTGLASETQYF. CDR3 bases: TGCAGTGCTGGCCGAACGGGACTAGCCTCAGAGACCCAGTACTTC.